The TCR beta chain described here comes from a study of OX40 agonist ivuxolimab in advanced cancers. Broader study findings: CD4+ and CD8+ blood T cells expanded clonally by week 6 at 0.1 to 3.0 mg/kg.

As regards this clone: Its antigen is as yet unknown.

Repertoires were generated with immunoSEQ multiplex PCR, while TCRdb's copy carries only in-frame clones and drops some. The table has tens of thousands of clones, around 90% seen once. Trimming took 6 bases from V and 1 from J, leaving 10 bases between them. Germline V gene lookup returns CDR1 SEHNR and CDR2 FQNEAQ (reference sequence). This CDR3 has 13 residues. The sequence was obtained from an adult with an advanced solid tumor such as melanoma, head and neck, liver or kidney cancer. The chain has TRBV7-9 and TRBJ2-7, with unresolved D. The input for sequencing was CD4+ or CD8+ T cells sorted from blood, taken in a trial of the OX40 agonist ivuxolimab. CDR3 in amino acids: CASSPTPSYEQYF. CDR3 DNA sequence: TGTGCCAGCAGTCCTACCCCTTCCTACGAGCAGTACTTC.